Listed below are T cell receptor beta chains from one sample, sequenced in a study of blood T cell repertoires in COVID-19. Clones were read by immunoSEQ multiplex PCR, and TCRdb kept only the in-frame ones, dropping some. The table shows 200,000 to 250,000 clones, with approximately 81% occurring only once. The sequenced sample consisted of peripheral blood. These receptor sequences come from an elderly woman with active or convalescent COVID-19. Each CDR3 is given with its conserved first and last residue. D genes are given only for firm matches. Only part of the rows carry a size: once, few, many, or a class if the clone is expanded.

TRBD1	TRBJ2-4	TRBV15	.	CATSNPGQGGKNIQYF	TGTGCCACCAGCAACCCGGGACAGGGGGGCAAAAACATTCAGTACTTC
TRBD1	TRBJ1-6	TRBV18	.	CASSPGQNSPLHF	TGTGCCAGCTCACCGGGACAGAATTCACCCCTCCACTTT
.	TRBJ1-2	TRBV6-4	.	CASRPLRVSNGYTF	TGTGCCAGCCGCCCCCTGCGGGTGTCAAATGGCTACACCTTC
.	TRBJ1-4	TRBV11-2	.	CASSGSLSEKLFF	TGTGCCAGCAGCGGCAGTCTTAGCGAAAAACTGTTTTTT
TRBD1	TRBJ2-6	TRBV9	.	CASSVGTGALSGANVLTF	TGTGCCAGCAGCGTAGGGACAGGGGCCCTCTCTGGGGCCAACGTCCTGACTTTC
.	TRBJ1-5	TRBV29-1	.	CSVAARENQPQHF	TGCAGCGTTGCCGCCCGGGAAAATCAGCCCCAGCATTTT
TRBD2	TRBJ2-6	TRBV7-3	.	CASSPGAGGPSGANVLTF	TGTGCCAGCAGCCCCGGGGCGGGAGGCCCCTCTGGGGCCAACGTCCTGACTTTC
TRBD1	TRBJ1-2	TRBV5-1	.	CASSPGTGGNYGYTF	TGCGCCAGCAGCCCGGGGACAGGAGGTAACTATGGCTACACCTTC
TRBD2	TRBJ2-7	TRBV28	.	CASSPASGGGYEQYF	TGTGCCAGCAGTCCAGCGTCCGGGGGGGGCTACGAGCAGTACTTC
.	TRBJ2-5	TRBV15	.	CATSRDYGETQYF	TGTGCCACCAGCAGAGATTACGGGGAGACCCAGTACTTC
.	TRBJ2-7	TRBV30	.	CAWRDRGYEQYF	TGTGCCTGGAGGGACAGAGGCTACGAGCAGTACTTC
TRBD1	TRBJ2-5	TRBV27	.	CASRLGQREETQYF	TGTGCCAGCAGACTGGGACAGAGAGAAGAGACCCAGTACTTC
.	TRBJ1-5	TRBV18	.	CASSPGRGSNQPQHF	TGTGCCAGCTCACCAGGTCGGGGGAGCAATCAGCCCCAGCATTTT
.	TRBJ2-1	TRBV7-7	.	CASSLVHLDEQFF	TGTGCCAGCAGCTTAGTACATCTCGATGAGCAGTTCTTC
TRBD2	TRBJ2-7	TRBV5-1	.	CASLPTSGRSGEQYF	TGCGCCAGTCTCCCGACTAGCGGGAGGTCGGGAGAGCAGTACTTC
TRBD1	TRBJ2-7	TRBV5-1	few	CASSFRDSHVSYEQYF	TGCGCCAGCAGCTTCAGGGACAGCCATGTCTCCTACGAGCAGTACTTC
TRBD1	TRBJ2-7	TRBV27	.	CASSSRPGTGVIYEQYF	TGTGCCAGCAGTTCCAGACCCGGGACAGGGGTTATTTACGAGCAGTACTTC
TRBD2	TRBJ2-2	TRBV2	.	CASSERRGRGAGELFF	TGTGCCAGCAGTGAGCGGCGCGGGAGGGGCGCCGGGGAGCTGTTTTTT
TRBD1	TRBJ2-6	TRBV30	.	CAWSRDRVPRGANVLTF	TGTGCCTGGAGCCGGGACAGGGTTCCACGGGGGGCCAACGTCCTGACTTTC
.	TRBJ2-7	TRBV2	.	CASSGLGSSYEQYF	TGTGCCAGCAGTGGTCTGGGGAGCTCCTACGAGCAGTACTTC
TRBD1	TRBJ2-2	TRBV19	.	CASSPDRGLGGELFF	TGTGCCAGTAGTCCCGACAGGGGGCTGGGCGGGGAGCTGTTTTTT
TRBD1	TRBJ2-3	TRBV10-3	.	CAISDGQERTDTQYF	TGTGCCATCAGTGATGGACAGGAGCGCACAGATACGCAGTATTTT
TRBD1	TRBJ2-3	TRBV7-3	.	CASSPTGGPGEDTQYF	TGTGCCAGCAGCCCCACAGGGGGCCCCGGAGAAGATACGCAGTATTTT
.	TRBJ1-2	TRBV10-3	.	CAISPTGRKNYGYTF	TGTGCCATCAGCCCCACAGGGAGAAAAAACTATGGCTACACCTTC
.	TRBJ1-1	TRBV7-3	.	CASSLAGARITEAFF	TGTGCCAGCAGCCTAGCGGGGGCGCGGATCACTGAAGCTTTCTTT
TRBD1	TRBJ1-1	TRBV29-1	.	CSVERMTGMNTEAFF	TGCAGCGTTGAAAGGATGACAGGGATGAACACTGAAGCTTTCTTT
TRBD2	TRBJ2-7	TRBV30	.	CAWAPGLAGGIYEQYF	TGTGCCTGGGCTCCGGGACTAGCGGGGGGGATATACGAGCAGTACTTC